The TCR beta chain described here comes from a study of Tregs in tolerant kidney transplant recipients. Study outcomes and limitations: No direct test of biological reproducibility was done here. Tregs expanded with activated donor B cells seemed most donor-specific. Antigen-driven expansion was suggested because donor-specific Tregs expanded more than all Tregs in tolerant patients. Few patients were studied, so findings need validation in larger groups.

Germline V gene sequence: CDR1 MNHEY, CDR2 SVGEGT. The CDR3 runs 16 residues. The V gene end was trimmed by 5 bases and the J gene end by 7 bases; junction bases not matched to a gene: 9. As for this clone: Its cognate antigen is unknown. Sequencing ends 3 residues short of the CDR3 end; the germline J gene provides the rest.

FACS sorting followed a 6-day coculture of CFSE-labeled recipient PBMCs with irradiated graft donor PBMCs. Assay: immunoSEQ multiplex PCR; the TCRdb copy retains only in-frame clones and omits some. This table holds some 2,200 clones. V is TRBV6-2 or TRBV6-3 and J is TRBJ2-2, with 11 positions matching TRBD1. The specimen was CD8+ T cells from blood cultured with allogeneic cells, collected before the transplant. The origin of this receptor is a human patient who received a combined kidney and bone marrow transplant. CDR3 protein: CASSTPDRGLGGELFF. The DNA read from the CDR3 is TGTGCCAGCAGTACTCCGGACAGGGGGCTCGGCGGGGAG.